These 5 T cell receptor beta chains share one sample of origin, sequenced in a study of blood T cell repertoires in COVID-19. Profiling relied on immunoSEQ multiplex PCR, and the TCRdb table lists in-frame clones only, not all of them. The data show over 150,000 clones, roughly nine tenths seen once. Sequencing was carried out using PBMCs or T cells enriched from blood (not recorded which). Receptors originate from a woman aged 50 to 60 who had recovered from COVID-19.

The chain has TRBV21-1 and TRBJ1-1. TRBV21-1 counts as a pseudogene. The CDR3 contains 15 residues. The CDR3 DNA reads TGTGCCAGCAGCTTGGAGGAGGCCACGAACACTGAAGCTTTCTTT. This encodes CASSLEEATNTEAFF.

CDR3: CASSVAQGTSGANVLTF. The CDR3, as DNA: TGTGCCAGCAGCGTCGCACAGGGAACCTCTGGGGCCAACGTCCTGACTTTC. The chain carries TRBV9 and TRBJ2-6; a possible D gene is TRBD1 (6 bases). Trimming stripped 2 bases from V and 0 bases from J, with 12 bases between. The CDR3 spans 17 residues. The V gene's germline CDR1 is SGDLS and CDR2 YYNGEE.

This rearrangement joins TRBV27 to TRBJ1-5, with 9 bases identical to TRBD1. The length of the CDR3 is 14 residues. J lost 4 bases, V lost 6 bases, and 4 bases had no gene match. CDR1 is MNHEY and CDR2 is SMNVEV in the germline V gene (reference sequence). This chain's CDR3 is CASSRQGGNQPQHF. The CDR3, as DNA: TGTGCCAGCAGCAGACAGGGGGGAAATCAGCCCCAGCATTTT.

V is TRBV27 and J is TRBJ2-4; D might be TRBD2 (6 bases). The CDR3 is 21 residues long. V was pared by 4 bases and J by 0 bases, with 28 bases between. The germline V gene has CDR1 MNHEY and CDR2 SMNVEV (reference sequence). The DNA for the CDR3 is TGTGCCAGCAGTTCAAGAATCGTCCTAAGTCCGGGACTGCTAGCCAAAAACATTCAGTACTTC. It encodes CASSSRIVLSPGLLAKNIQYF.

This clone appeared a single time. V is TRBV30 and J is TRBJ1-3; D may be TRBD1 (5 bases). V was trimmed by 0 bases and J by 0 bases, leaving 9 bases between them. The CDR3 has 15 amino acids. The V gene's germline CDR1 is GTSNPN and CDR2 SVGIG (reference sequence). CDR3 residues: CAWSVRTGSGNTIYF. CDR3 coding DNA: TGTGCCTGGAGTGTACGAACAGGCTCTGGAAACACCATATATTTT.